These T cell receptor beta chains were read from a single sample in a study of stem cell transplantation in POMP-related autoinflammatory disease. Produced via immunoSEQ multiplex PCR; TCRdb's table is partial and in-frame only. The table shows 9,000 to 10,000 clones, with 70% to 80% occurring only once. Source: CD4+ T cells from PBMCs, taken after stem cell transplantation. These receptors originate from a human patient with POMP-related autoinflammation and immune dysregulation (PRAID). The T cells may come from the graft donor. CDR3s include the opening cysteine and the closing phenylalanine or tryptophan. The D gene is left open where the match is weak. Where a row states a size, it is once, few, many or the class of an expanded clone; other rows omit it.

D	size	J	V	CDR3	DNA
TRBD2	-	TRBJ2-3	TRBV27	CASSRTSGRTDTQYF	TGTGCCAGCAGCCGGACTAGCGGGAGAACAGATACGCAGTATTTT
TRBD2	-	TRBJ2-1	TRBV5-1	CASSLLAGAYNEQFF	TGCGCCAGCAGCTTGCTAGCGGGAGCCTACAATGAGCAGTTCTTC
-	once	TRBJ2-1	TRBV6-6	CASSYYEGHNEQFF	TGTGCCAGCAGTTACTACGAGGGACACAATGAGCAGTTCTTC
-	few	TRBJ1-1	TRBV19	CASSRDLGARNTEAFF	TGTGCCAGTAGCCGGGACCTTGGGGCGCGGAACACTGAAGCTTTCTTT
TRBD2	-	TRBJ2-2	TRBV5-1	CASSLRTSGSTGELFF	TGCGCCAGCAGCTTGCGGACTAGCGGGAGTACCGGGGAGCTGTTTTTT
TRBD2	-	TRBJ2-5	TRBV11-3	CASSSGVAGDETQYF	TGTGCCAGCAGCTCAGGGGTAGCGGGAGACGAGACCCAGTACTTC
TRBD2	-	TRBJ2-1	TRBV7-2	CASSSAGAYNEQFF	TGTGCCAGCAGCTCAGCGGGAGCCTACAATGAGCAGTTCTTC
TRBD2	once	TRBJ2-7	TRBV2	CASSEAGLAGDYEQYF	TGTGCCAGCAGTGAAGCGGGACTAGCGGGAGACTACGAGCAGTACTTC
TRBD1	-	TRBJ1-1	TRBV7-6	CASSLNPTGTLYGTEAFF	TGTGCCAGCAGCTTAAATCCGACAGGGACCCTTTACGGCACTGAAGCTTTCTTT
-	-	TRBJ1-3	TRBV9	CASSVGVNPGNTIYF	TGTGCCAGCAGCGTAGGCGTAAACCCTGGAAACACCATATATTTT
-	-	TRBJ1-1	TRBV5-5	CASSLAVWRTEAFF	TGTGCCAGCAGCTTGGCCGTCTGGCGCACTGAAGCTTTCTTT
-	once	TRBJ2-1	TRBV6-1	CASSPSRPQHFF	TGTGCCAGCAGCCCGTCTAGGCCGCAGCACTTCTTC
-	-	TRBJ2-1	TRBV7-9	CASSTGRGIVREQFF	TGTGCCAGCAGCACCGGTCGGGGTATCGTGCGGGAGCAGTTCTTC
-	-	TRBJ1-5	TRBV15	CATSRETRVGNQPQHF	TGTGCCACCAGCAGAGAGACCAGGGTCGGTAATCAGCCCCAGCATTTT
-	-	TRBJ1-1	TRBV19	CASTTGYHGAEAFF	TGTGCCAGTACCACAGGGTACCACGGGGCGGAAGCTTTCTTT
TRBD2	-	TRBJ2-1	TRBV30	CAWSGTSGTYNEQFF	TGTGCCTGGAGCGGTACTAGCGGGACCTACAATGAGCAGTTCTTC
TRBD1	-	TRBJ1-2	TRBV19	CASTAQGSPEGYGYTF	TGTGCCAGTACTGCACAGGGGTCGCCCGAGGGGTATGGCTACACCTTC
TRBD2	-	TRBJ2-7	TRBV4-1	CASSPPLRERYEQYF	TGCGCCAGCAGCCCGCCGTTGCGGGAGAGGTACGAGCAGTACTTC
-	-	TRBJ2-3	TRBV6-1	CASSSRLADTQYF	TGTGCCAGCAGCTCGCGACTGGCAGATACGCAGTATTTT
TRBD1	-	TRBJ1-4	TRBV4-3	CASSQAAGTGTEKLFF	TGCGCCAGCAGCCAAGCGGCGGGGACAGGGACTGAAAAACTGTTTTTT
-	-	TRBJ2-7	TRBV13	CASSLGQDEQYF	TGTGCCAGCAGCTTAGGCCAGGACGAGCAGTACTTC
-	-	TRBJ2-1	TRBV13	CASSLDRSGSYNEQFF	TGTGCCAGCAGCTTAGACCGCTCCGGCTCCTACAATGAGCAGTTCTTC
TRBD1	-	TRBJ2-1	TRBV19	CASTLPGQGRNEQFF	TGTGCCAGCACCCTTCCGGGACAGGGGAGGAATGAGCAGTTCTTC
-	-	TRBJ1-4	TRBV11-3	CASSFISGKLFF	TGTGCCAGCAGCTTTATAAGTGGAAAACTGTTTTTT
-	-	TRBJ2-4	TRBV3-1/TRBV3-2	CASSHHDRAKNIQYF	TGTGCCAGCAGCCACCACGACAGAGCCAAAAACATTCAGTACTTC
TRBD2	-	TRBJ2-2	TRBV6-5	CASSSSGTSRTGELFF	TGTGCCAGCAGTTCGTCCGGGACTAGCCGCACCGGGGAGCTGTTTTTT